One sample yielded the 13 T cell receptor beta chains listed below, sequenced in a study of CD4 T cells in relation to SARS-CoV-2 and coronaviruses. Data came from immunoSEQ multiplex PCR; TCRdb stores just in-frame clones and leaves some out. The table shows 35,000 to 40,000 clones, with about four fifths occurring only once. These receptors are not linked to any known antigen. The source material was naive CD4+ T cells from PBMCs, cultured in vitro. Stated subset: naive CD4+ T cells isolated by negative enrichment. All receptors derive from an adult with COVID-19.

This rearrangement joins TRBV20-1 to TRBJ2-6; D not certain. The CDR3 loop spans 14 amino acids. V was trimmed by 3 bases and J by 4 bases, leaving 10 bases between them. Germline V lookup: CDR1 DFQATT, CDR2 SNEGSKA (reference sequence). CDR3 residues: CSASNPRGANVLTF. Here the CDR3 DNA reads TGCAGTGCTAGTAACCCCCGAGGGGCCAACGTCCTGACTTTC.

This chain connects TRBV27 to TRBJ2-2, with 8 positions matching TRBD2. Germline-derived CDR1 and CDR2 are MNHEY and SMNVEV (reference sequence). V shed 4 bases and J 4 bases; nucleotides not matched to a gene: 17. The CDR3 is made up of 19 amino acids. The CDR3 sequence: CASSWPGTSRYRGTGELFF. The CDR3, as DNA: TGTGCCAGCAGTTGGCCCGGGACTAGTCGCTATCGGGGCACCGGGGAGCTGTTTTTT.

The rearrangement links TRBV27 to TRBJ2-1; 8 bases agree with TRBD2. The V and J ends lost 0 bases and 1 base, in that order; junction bases with no gene match: 2. Germline values: CDR1 MNHEY, CDR2 SMNVEV (reference sequence). This CDR3 spans 16 amino acids. The CDR3 is CASSLSGLVSYNEQFF. The CDR3 DNA sequence: TGTGCCAGCAGTTTATCGGGACTAGTATCCTACAATGAGCAGTTCTTC.

The rearrangement links TRBV19 to TRBJ2-7; TRBD2 matches 11 bases. This CDR3 has 14 residues. CDR1 and CDR2 (germline): LNHDA, SQIVND (reference sequence). J was trimmed by 3 bases and V by 10 bases; bases with no gene match: 8. The CDR3, as DNA: TGTGCCACTCGCCGGACTAGCGGGCACTACGAGCAGTACTTC. It specifies CATRRTSGHYEQYF.

The chain is built from TRBV5-4 and TRBJ2-4; D perhaps matches TRBD2 (7 bases). The CDR3 extends over 15 amino acids. V lost 4 bases and J 7 bases, leaving 18 bases between the germline ends. The germline V gene has CDR1 SGHNT and CDR2 YYREEE (reference sequence). For the CDR3, the DNA is TGTGCCAGCAGCCGGGACTGGGGGGGCCCTAACATTCAGTACTTC. It codes for CASSRDWGGPNIQYF. The whole variable domain, filled in from reference TRBV5-4 and TRBJ2-4, reads ETGVTQSPTHLIKTRGQQVTLRCSSQSGHNTVSWYQQALGQGPQFIFQYYREEENGRGNFPPRFSGLQFPNYSSELNVNALELDDSALYLCASSRDWGGPNIQYFGAGTRLSVL.

This chain connects TRBV28 to TRBJ2-4, with D perhaps TRBD2 (6 bases). The CDR3 sequence is 14 residues long. With 7 bases removed from V and 0 bases from J, the gap between germline ends came to 10 bases. In germline, CDR1 is MDHEN, CDR2 SYDVKM. CDR3 in DNA: TGTGCCAGCAATGCGGGACCAGCCAAAAACATTCAGTACTTC. It encodes CASNAGPAKNIQYF.

The chain employs TRBV7-3 and TRBJ2-2; possibly TRBD1 for D (6 bases). Germline V gene data show CDR1 as SGHTA and CDR2 as FQGTGA. The CDR3 has 14 residues. With 2 bases removed from V and 7 bases from J, the gap between germline ends came to 11 bases. The chain's CDR3 is CASSLQGRDGELFF. For the CDR3, the DNA is TGTGCCAGCAGCTTACAGGGGCGAGACGGGGAGCTGTTTTTT.

In this sample, this clone turned up a few times. The chain links TRBV6-5 to TRBJ1-6; no clear D. Germline V gives CDR1 MNHEY, CDR2 SVGAGI. The V end was cut by 4 bases, the J end by 7 bases, with 14 bases between. CDR3 length equals 15 residues. As DNA, the CDR3 is TGTGCCAGCAGTTTTTCCACAAACTGGAATTCACCCCTCCACTTT. Its protein is CASSFSTNWNSPLHF.

This rearrangement joins TRBV20-1 to TRBJ1-2; D call uncertain. The CDR3 spans 14 residues. The germline V gene encodes CDR1 DFQATT and CDR2 SNEGSKA (reference sequence). Trimming cost V 3 bases and J 0 bases, with 11 bases left between them. The CDR3 nucleotides are TGCAGTGCTAGTAGAGTCAGTCCTAACTATGGCTACACCTTC. Its protein product is CSASRVSPNYGYTF.

The chain recombines TRBV5-5 with TRBJ2-2, with 8 bases identical to TRBD1. V was pared by 4 bases and J by 4 bases, with 15 bases of the junction left unmatched. The length of the CDR3 is 18 residues. Germline loops: CDR1 SGHKS, CDR2 YYEKEE (reference sequence). CDR3 in DNA: TGTGCCAGCAGCATCAGAATCAGGGGGCGCCGGGTCACCGGGGAGCTGTTTTTT. Residues: CASSIRIRGRRVTGELFF. Based on the CDR3 plus reference TRBV5-5 and TRBJ2-2, the full variable domain is DAGVTQSPTHLIKTRGQQVTLRCSPISGHKSVSWYQQVLGQGPQFIFQYYEKEERGRGNFPDRFSARQFPNYSSELNVNALLLGDSALYLCASSIRIRGRRVTGELFFGEGSRLTVL.

J is TRBJ1-4 and V is TRBV19; D gene ambiguous. V gave up 3 bases and J gave up 3 bases, with 8 bases separating them. The CDR3 totals 14 residues. Germline V lookup: CDR1 LNHDA, CDR2 SQIVND (reference sequence). This CDR3 reads CASSIEGPNEKLFF. The CDR3 region has the DNA TGTGCCAGTAGTATCGAAGGCCCTAATGAAAAACTGTTTTTT.

The chain uses TRBV7-9 and TRBJ2-5; 7 bases are shared with TRBD2. Germline V CDR1 and CDR2: SEHNR, FQNEAQ (reference sequence). The CDR3 sequence is 14 residues long. V lost 1 base to trimming and J lost 4 bases; unmatched junction nucleotides: 3. As DNA, the CDR3 is TGTGCCAGCAGCTTAGGGACTAGTCGAGAGACCCAGTACTTC. As protein: CASSLGTSRETQYF.

The chain has TRBV27 and TRBJ2-3; D is uncertain. This CDR3 comprises 10 residues. Germline V CDR1 and CDR2: MNHEY, SMNVEV (reference sequence). V lost 10 bases to trimming and J lost 1 base, with 3 bases between them. The CDR3 nucleotides read TGTGCCATTGGCACAGATACGCAGTATTTT. Protein: CAIGTDTQYF.